These 16 T cell receptor beta chains were sequenced from one sample in a study of beta chain features in type 1 diabetes. As every portion of the isolated RNA was reverse transcribed, the sequencing read expressed TCRB transcripts. TCRdb keeps only in-frame clones here, not all; method: immunoSEQ multiplex PCR. The repertoire includes about 930,000 clones, about a sixth of them detected once, and 0.02% to 0.025% sits in the top ten. The sequenced material came from naive CD4+ T cells from blood. The source of these receptors is a woman aged 18-29 years in good health.

The V call is TRBV7-3, the J call TRBJ2-5; D is uncertain. Germline assignment: CDR1 SGHTA and CDR2 FQGTGA. The CDR3 is 13 residues long. V lost 5 bases and J 5 bases, leaving 12 bases between the germline ends. Here the CDR3 DNA reads TGTGCCAGCAGCATAGGGTCCTCGGAGACCCAGTACTTC. Translated, it gives CASSIGSSETQYF.

The CDR3 DNA reads as TGTGCCAGCAGTGAGACCTCTTATGGCTACACCTTC. The encoded protein is CASSETSYGYTF. The rearrangement links TRBV6-1 to TRBJ1-2; D gene unclear. This CDR3 has 12 amino acids. Germline-derived CDR1 and CDR2 are MNHNS and SASEGT. V dropped 3 bases and J dropped 5 bases, with 7 bases sitting between them.

This chain links TRBV11-1 with TRBJ2-1; no reliable D call. The CDR3 is 13 amino acids. Germline CDR1 and CDR2: SGHAT and FQDESV (reference sequence). V was cut by 1 base and J by 5 bases, with 6 bases left in between. In DNA, the CDR3 is TGTGCCAGCAGCTTAGGTCAGGACAATGAGCAGTTCTTC. It codes for CASSLGQDNEQFF.

This clone turned up a few times. The rearrangement joins TRBV5-1 to TRBJ1-3; 9 bases agree with TRBD1. This CDR3 has 14 residues. J was trimmed by 2 bases and V by 4 bases; bases with no gene match: 1. The germline gives CDR1 SGHRS, CDR2 YFSETQ. The DNA of the CDR3 is TGCGCCAGCAGCAGGACAGGGGCTGGAAACACCATATATTTT. It specifies CASSRTGAGNTIYF.

This chain links TRBV6-1 with TRBJ2-5; D is perhaps TRBD1 (5 bases). CDR3 size: 17 residues. Trimming removed 2 bases from V and 6 bases from J, with 22 bases in between. CDR1 and CDR2 from the germline V gene are MNHNS and SASEGT. CDR3 nucleotide sequence: TGTGCCAGCAGTGAATTCAGGCGTTCGCAGGGTTGGAAGACCCAGTACTTC. It translates to CASSEFRRSQGWKTQYF.

The chain recombines TRBV29-1 with TRBJ2-7; possible D gene TRBD2, 5 bases. Germline V lookup: CDR1 SQVTM, CDR2 ANQGSEA. CDR3 length: 14 residues. The germline V and J ends were trimmed by 4 bases and 2 bases, with 15 bases remaining between them. The CDR3 DNA is TGCAGCGTTGGCCCCGGGGTTCCCCCCTACGAGCAGTACTTC. This translates into CSVGPGVPPYEQYF.

V is TRBV19 and J is TRBJ1-2; 7 nucleotides agree with TRBD1. Germline V lookup: CDR1 LNHDA, CDR2 SQIVND (reference sequence). V gave up 6 bases and J gave up 4 bases; unmatched junction bases: 11. The CDR3 is made up of 15 amino acids. CDR3: CASRHFLGQTYGYTF. As DNA, the CDR3 is TGTGCCAGTAGGCATTTTTTGGGACAGACCTATGGCTACACCTTC.

This clone showed up many times. The V and J genes are TRBV12-5 and TRBJ2-1; no reliable D call. This CDR3 contains 9 residues. CDR1 is LGHNT, CDR2 FRNRAP, per germline. Trimming removed 8 bases from V and 8 bases from J, with 4 bases in between. The CDR3 is CASLDEQFF. CDR3 DNA sequence: TGTGCTAGTCTCGATGAGCAGTTCTTC.

In its sample, this clone was seen a few times. The CDR3 DNA sequence: TGTGCCAGCAGCTTAGCGGGGGGCTGGCAATACGAGCAGTACTTC. Translating gives CASSLAGGWQYEQYF. The chain recombines TRBV7-9 with TRBJ2-7; D is perhaps TRBD1 or TRBD2 (6 bases each). The CDR3 contains 15 residues. V was pared by 0 bases and J by 4 bases, with 13 bases between. Germline V lookup: CDR1 SEHNR, CDR2 FQNEAQ (reference sequence).

This CDR3 is CASRASGQGAAEAFF. CDR3 nucleotide sequence: TGTGCCAGCAGGGCCTCGGGGCAGGGGGCCGCCGAAGCTTTCTTT. The gene calls are TRBV28 and TRBJ1-1, with 8 bases identical to TRBD1. This CDR3 comprises 15 residues. V shed 6 bases, J shed 8 bases, and the junction held 14 bases outside the gene matches. The germline CDR1 and CDR2 sequences are MDHEN and SYDVKM.

In its sample, this clone was seen a few times. Different DNA sequences within this sample yield the same CDR3. V is TRBV2 and J is TRBJ1-5; no clear D. V was pared by 2 bases and J by 4 bases, with 6 bases between. The germline V gene has CDR1 SNHLY and CDR2 FYNNEI. The CDR3 spans 13 residues. This CDR3 is CASSERDNQPQHF. In DNA form, the CDR3 reads TGTGCCAGCAGTGAACGGGATAATCAGCCCCAGCATTTT. Combining the CDR3 with reference TRBV2 and TRBJ1-5 gives the whole variable domain EPEVTQTPSHQVTQMGQEVILRCVPISNHLYFYWYRQILGQKVEFLVSFYNNEISEKSEIFDDQFSVERPDGSNFTLKIRSTKLEDSAMYFCASSERDNQPQHFGDGTRLSIL.

This clone has only one observation. This same CDR3 is encoded by further DNA sequences in the sample. This chain links TRBV10-3 with TRBJ2-7, with D uncertain. Germline V CDR1 and CDR2: ENHRY, SYGVKD. The V and J ends lost 0 bases and 3 bases respectively, with 6 bases between them. The CDR3 length is 13 residues. For the CDR3, the DNA is TGTGCCATCAGTGAGTCTGGCAGCTACGAGCAGTACTTC. This gives the protein CAISESGSYEQYF.

This sequence joins TRBV9 and TRBJ1-1; 7 bases match TRBD1. The CDR3 runs to 15 residues. Trimming took 1 base from V and 2 from J; bases not matched to a gene: 5. The germline V gene encodes CDR1 SGDLS and CDR2 YYNGEE. The CDR3 here is CASSVRDRENTEAFF. CDR3 coding DNA: TGTGCCAGCAGCGTAAGGGACAGAGAAAACACTGAAGCTTTCTTT. Full variable domain (outside the CDR3, taken from reference TRBV9 and TRBJ1-1): DSGVTQTPKHLITATGQRVTLRCSPRSGDLSVYWYQQSLDQGLQFLIQYYNGEERAKGNILERFSAQQFPDLHSELNLSSLELGDSALYFCASSVRDRENTEAFFGQGTRLTVV.

The chain recombines TRBV6-6 with TRBJ1-5; D gene unclear. With 5 bases removed from V and 0 bases from J, the gap between germline ends came to 8 bases. The germline CDR1 and CDR2 sequences are MNHNY and SVGAGI (reference sequence). The CDR3 runs 14 residues. CDR3: CASSDGRSNQPQHF. CDR3 DNA: TGTGCCAGCAGTGACGGCCGTAGCAATCAGCCCCAGCATTTT.

The rearrangement joins TRBV4-3 to TRBJ2-2, with 8 bases that match TRBD1. CDR1 is LGHNA, CDR2 YSLEER, per germline. V was clipped by 3 bases and J by 7 bases; unmatched bases: 13. The CDR3 consists of 17 residues. The CDR3 reads CASSHPGGRGLGGELFF. CDR3 bases: TGCGCCAGCAGCCACCCCGGGGGCAGGGGGCTTGGCGGGGAGCTGTTTTTT.

This clone has only a few counts. This chain links TRBV7-9 with TRBJ1-1, with D possibly matching TRBD1 (5 bases). Germline V lookup: CDR1 SEHNR, CDR2 FQNEAQ (reference sequence). With 4 bases removed from V and 4 bases from J, the gap between germline ends came to 13 bases. CDR3 length: 14 residues. CDR3 amino acids: CASSSQGHGTEAFF. For the CDR3, the DNA is TGTGCCAGCAGCTCGCAGGGTCACGGCACTGAAGCTTTCTTT.